This TCR beta chain was captured in a study of blood T cell repertoires in COVID-19. Study-wide background: The samples span acute and convalescent COVID-19 from the United States, Italy and Spain.

Authors' analysis steps: The assay estimated nucleated cells by amplifying reference gene primers. The method was immunoSEQ multiplex PCR; TCRdb's version includes in-frame clones alone and lacks a portion of them. That table supplies the V and J calls and clone size; D and trimming were determined from the DNA. Counted here are roughly 150,000 clones, about 90% occurring once; the ten biggest clones make up more than 9.5%. This CDR3 spans 16 amino acids. Trimming at V came to 1 base and at J to 2 bases, leaving 3 bases not matched to a gene. Germline V gives CDR1 SGHVS, CDR2 FNYEAQ. There are a few counts of this clone.

The V call is TRBV7-6, the J call TRBJ2-1; 9 bases agree with TRBD2. The sequence was collected from an elderly woman with acute or convalescent COVID-19. Sequencing was performed on peripheral blood. Here the CDR3 reads CASSLDVAGAYNEQFF. CDR3 bases: TGTGCCAGCAGCTTAGACGTAGCGGGAGCCTACAATGAGCAGTTCTTC.